These T cell receptor beta chains were read from a single sample in a study of OX40 agonist ivuxolimab in advanced cancers. Repertoires were generated with immunoSEQ multiplex PCR, while TCRdb's copy carries only in-frame clones and drops some. Altogether around 20,000 clones are present, 88% being singletons, with the ten largest covering under 35%. The source was CD4+ or CD8+ T cells sorted from blood, collected in a trial of the OX40 agonist ivuxolimab. The receptors here all came from an adult with an advanced solid tumor such as melanoma, head and neck, liver or kidney cancer. The CDR3 runs from the conserved cysteine through the conserved F or W. A D gene is named only where the DNA matches it firmly. The listing skips clone size in some rows; elsewhere it reads once, few, many or a size class.

>TRBD1|-|TRBJ2-5|TRBV30
TGTGCCTGGAGTGTACTGCGGGACAGGGGAAGAGAGACCCAGTACTTC
CAWSVLRDRGRETQYF
>-|once|TRBJ1-2|TRBV5-4
TGTGCCAGCAGCTTGCCCAGGGTCCTGGATGGCTACACCTTC
CASSLPRVLDGYTF
>-|few|TRBJ2-3|TRBV11-2
TGTGCCAGCTATAAAGGGCATCTTAGCACAGATACGCAGTATTTT
CASYKGHLSTDTQYF
>-|-|TRBJ2-1|TRBV20-1
TGCAGTGCTACCCTATCGAATGAGCAGTTCTTC
CSATLSNEQFF
>TRBD1|-|TRBJ1-2|TRBV29-1
TGCAGCGTTGCCCCATACGGGACAGGGAGCGGCTACACCTTC
CSVAPYGTGSGYTF
>-|-|TRBJ1-1|TRBV7-2
TGTGCCAGCAGCTCAACCGCCGGAGGCACTGAAGCTTTCTTT
CASSSTAGGTEAFF
>TRBD1|-|TRBJ1-2|TRBV7-9
TGTGCCAGCAGTATTCCGGGACAGGGGGTCTTTGGCTACACCTTC
CASSIPGQGVFGYTF
>-|-|TRBJ1-1|TRBV30
TGTGCCTGGAGTGTAAATGGGAACACTGAAGCTTTCTTT
CAWSVNGNTEAFF
>TRBD2|-|TRBJ2-1|TRBV10-2
TGCGCCAGCACAGGAGCGGGGGGGTACAATGAGCAGTTCTTC
CASTGAGGYNEQFF
>-|-|TRBJ2-2|TRBV30
TGTGCCTGGAGTGGGTCCCCCAACGACGGCACCGGGGAGCTGTTTTTT
CAWSGSPNDGTGELFF
>TRBD2|-|TRBJ2-1|TRBV19
TGTGCCAGTAGTCCCCGACTAGCGGGGGAGATAAGCAATGAGCAGTTCTTC
CASSPRLAGEISNEQFF
>-|-|TRBJ2-1|TRBV30
TGTGCCTGGGGCCAACAGGGCACGTTCTTC
CAWGQQGTFF
>-|-|TRBJ2-5|TRBV19
TGTGCCAGTAGTCAGGGAGAGACCCAGTACTTC
CASSQGETQYF
>-|-|TRBJ1-1|TRBV28
TGTGCCAGTACGCTATGGGACGCTCGGGGCACTGAAGCTTTCTTT
CASTLWDARGTEAFF
>-|once|TRBJ2-7|TRBV30
TGTGCCTGGACCATGGTTGAGGGGGGGGCGGCCTACGAGCAGTACTTC
CAWTMVEGGAAYEQYF
>-|-|TRBJ1-5|TRBV7-2
TGTGCCAGCAGCCTACAGGGTCCGGGTGGCAATCAGCCCCAGCATTTT
CASSLQGPGGNQPQHF
>-|once|TRBJ2-5|TRBV28
TGTGCCAGCAGGCTACTAGAGACCCAGTACTTC
CASRLLETQYF
>-|once|TRBJ1-3|TRBV11-2
TGTGCCAGCAGCCCGTGGGTGGAACTCATCTCTGGAAACACCATATATTTT
CASSPWVELISGNTIYF
>-|-|TRBJ1-3|TRBV6-1
TGTGCCAGCAGTGAAAGCAGCTCTGGAAACACCATATATTTT
CASSESSSGNTIYF
>-|-|TRBJ2-7|TRBV6-1
TGTGCCAGCAGTGAAGCGGACACCGTCTACGAGCAGTACTTC
CASSEADTVYEQYF
>TRBD2|-|TRBJ2-1|TRBV4-1
TGCGCCAGCAGCCTCCTAAGCGGCGGGGGGGCCCACAATGAGCAGTTCTTC
CASSLLSGGGAHNEQFF
>-|-|TRBJ1-4|TRBV6-5
TGTGCCAGCAGTTACTCCGAATGGAATGAAAAACTGTTTTTT
CASSYSEWNEKLFF
>-|-|TRBJ2-2|TRBV2
TGTGCCAGCAAGTATGGACTATCGAACACCGGGGAGCTGTTTTTT
CASKYGLSNTGELFF
>-|once|TRBJ1-2|TRBV6-5
TGTGCCAGCAGTTACAACCGAGAAAGGGGCTACACCTTC
CASSYNRERGYTF
>-|once|TRBJ1-5|TRBV23-1
TGCGCCAGCAGTCAAGAGGGGGGGAAGAATCAGCCCCAGCATTTT
CASSQEGGKNQPQHF
>-|-|TRBJ1-4|TRBV11-2
TGTGCCAGCAGCTTGACAGGATTGGATGAAAAACTGTTTTTT
CASSLTGLDEKLFF
>-|once|TRBJ2-7|TRBV5-6
TGTGCCAGCAGCTTGGGGAGTCCCTCCTACGAGCAGTACTTC
CASSLGSPSYEQYF
>-|-|TRBJ2-1|TRBV7-2
TGTGCCAGCAGCCTGGGGGCCGTCTATGAGCAGTTCTTC
CASSLGAVYEQFF
>-|-|TRBJ1-5|TRBV27
TGTGCCAGCAGTTCTGGGGAAGGACAGCCCCAGCATTTT
CASSSGEGQPQHF
>TRBD2|-|TRBJ2-1|TRBV30
TGTGCCTGGAAAGTCGGGGGGGCCGCTGAGCAGTTCTTC
CAWKVGGAAEQFF
>TRBD2|-|TRBJ2-3|TRBV7-2
TGTGCCAGCAGCTTAGGGCTAGCGGGGGGGCCGAGGGATACGCAGTATTTT
CASSLGLAGGPRDTQYF
>-|-|TRBJ1-1|TRBV29-1
TGCAGCGTTTGGGAGGGGACTGAAGCTTTCTTT
CSVWEGTEAFF
>TRBD1|-|TRBJ2-5|TRBV10-3
TGTGCCATCAGCGCCGGGACAGAGCAAGAGACCCAGTACTTC
CAISAGTEQETQYF
>-|-|TRBJ2-7|TRBV30
TGTGCCTGGTCCGGGTACGACGAGCAGTACTTC
CAWSGYDEQYF
>TRBD2|-|TRBJ2-3|TRBV29-1
TGCAGCGTTGAAAGGCTAGCGGGAGCGGGAGATACGCAGTATTTT
CSVERLAGAGDTQYF
>-|-|TRBJ1-1|TRBV5-1
TGCGCCAGCAGCTTACTAGGTGGGGCGGGGACTGAAGCTTTCTTT
CASSLLGGAGTEAFF
>-|-|TRBJ2-7|TRBV29-1
TGCAGCGTTGCCCCGCGGCGGTTTACCTACGAGCAGTACTTC
CSVAPRRFTYEQYF
>TRBD2|-|TRBJ2-3|TRBV6-1
TGTGCCAGCAGTGCCGTAGCGGGAGTTAGGGGCACAGATACGCAGTATTTT
CASSAVAGVRGTDTQYF
>TRBD2|-|TRBJ2-1|TRBV5-1
TGCGCCAGCAGCTTGGGGATAGCGGGAGGGCGGTATAATGAGCAGTTCTTC
CASSLGIAGGRYNEQFF
>-|-|TRBJ1-1|TRBV7-9
TGTGCCAGCAGCTTCAGGGGCGGCGGTGAAGCTTTCTTT
CASSFRGGGEAFF
>-|-|TRBJ2-1|TRBV18
TGTGCCAGCTCACTCGGCTACAATGAGCAGTTCTTC
CASSLGYNEQFF
>-|-|TRBJ2-3|TRBV19
TGTGCCAGTAGTATAGTAGGTTCAGATACGCAGTATTTT
CASSIVGSDTQYF
>-|-|TRBJ2-7|TRBV7-3
TGTGCCAGCAGCTTCGACTTAAACTCCTACGAGCAGTACTTC
CASSFDLNSYEQYF
>TRBD1|few|TRBJ1-5|TRBV6-5
TGTGCCAGCAGCACTGACAGGGGGGCCTTTCAGCCCCAGCATTTT
CASSTDRGAFQPQHF
>TRBD1|-|TRBJ1-4|TRBV11-2
TGTGCCAGCAGCTTCCAAGGGACAGGGATTGAAAAACTGTTTTTT
CASSFQGTGIEKLFF
>-|-|TRBJ2-5|TRBV5-4
TGTGCCAGCAGCTCTCCCACGGCAGCGAAAGAGACCCAGTACTTC
CASSSPTAAKETQYF
>-|-|TRBJ1-5|TRBV10-3
TGTGCCAGCAGTGATCAGGGAAATAGCAATCAGCCCCAGCATTTT
CASSDQGNSNQPQHF
>-|-|TRBJ2-5|TRBV19
TGTGCCAGTAATAAAGGGCTACAAGAGACCCAGTACTTC
CASNKGLQETQYF
>TRBD2|-|TRBJ2-1|TRBV6-1
TGTGCCAGCAGTGAAGCCCTCGGGACTAGCGGGAGAAATGAGCAGTTCTTC
CASSEALGTSGRNEQFF
>-|-|TRBJ2-3|TRBV5-6
TGTGCCAGCAGCTTGTCACGAGCTGCAGATACGCAGTATTTT
CASSLSRAADTQYF
>-|-|TRBJ2-1|TRBV9
TGTGCCAGCAGCGTAGGAACGGAGCTGATGAATGAGCAGTTCTTC
CASSVGTELMNEQFF
>TRBD1|-|TRBJ2-1|TRBV27
TGTGCCAGCAGTTTTGGGACAGCAAATGAGCAGTTCTTC
CASSFGTANEQFF
>-|medium-sized|TRBJ1-2|TRBV4-1
TGCGCCAGCAGCCAAGATCCAGGTATGAACTATGGCTACACCTTC
CASSQDPGMNYGYTF
>-|once|TRBJ2-7|TRBV27
TGTGCCAGCAGTTTGCGACCAGGTATGGCGGCCTACGAGCAGTACTTC
CASSLRPGMAAYEQYF
>-|-|TRBJ2-7|TRBV5-1
TGCGCCAGCAATGTCCGCACAGGGTCTACCTCCTACGAGCAGTACTTC
CASNVRTGSTSYEQYF
>-|-|TRBJ2-3|TRBV6-5
TGTGCCAGCAGTTTAGGACCGAGCGCAGATACGCAGTATTTT
CASSLGPSADTQYF
>-|-|TRBJ1-2|TRBV28
TGTGCCAGCAGTTTAGAAGGGGCGTGGGACTATGGCTACACCTTC
CASSLEGAWDYGYTF
>TRBD2|-|TRBJ2-1|TRBV12-5
TGTGCTAGTGGTTTGAATCCCCTAGCGGGTCTTTTTAATGAGCAGTTCTTC
CASGLNPLAGLFNEQFF
>TRBD1|-|TRBJ2-7|TRBV6-1
TGTGCCAGCAGTGAAGTAAATGACAGGGTCTACGAGCAGTACTTC
CASSEVNDRVYEQYF